The clone carrying this T cell receptor beta chain was picked up a small number of times. Its antigen is undetermined. The data derive from a study of metastatic and nonmetastatic thyroid tumors. Study at large: Across blood and tumor or nodule tissue, repertoires from malignant and benign thyroid patients were compared with one another.

Each patient went into thyroid surgery without having received any treatment. Study-level points and caveats: Malignant thyroid tumors reportedly had TCR beta diversity that was significantly higher than in benign nodules, in blood and tumor.

The CDR3 has 15 residues. The V gene's germline CDR1 is LNHDA and CDR2 SQIVND (reference sequence). V gave up 8 bases and J gave up 4 bases, with 21 bases separating them. In the source study's methods: Construction of a distant-metastasis classifier for papillary thyroid cancer relied on CDR3 differences across clinicopathological groups. With MiXCR, TCRdb reprocessed the PCR reads. TCRdb assigned the V and J calls; the authors' analysis was not used. The table shows roughly 20,000 clones, with 30% to 40% occurring only once. The rearrangement uses TRBV19 and TRBJ2-7; perhaps TRBD2 as D (6 bases). This sequence originates from a female donor with papillary thyroid cancer or a benign thyroid nodule (not recorded which). Some clones in this sample may be carry-over from other donors' samples. The sequenced material came from tumor tissue. This CDR3 reads CASGAWTIGVYEQYF. The CDR3 bases are TGTGCCAGTGGTGCCTGGACTATCGGAGTTTACGAGCAGTACTTC.